The rows below give T cell receptor beta chains drawn from one sample of a study of CD8+CD57+ T cells in acquired aplastic anemia. TCRdb recomputed calls from the reads with MiXCR, one row per CDR3 protein. The sample has 200,000 to 250,000 distinct CDR3 sequences; 65% are singletons. The sequenced sample was sorted CD4+, CD8+, or CD8+CD57+ T cells (not recorded which) from PBMCs. These receptor sequences come from a human donor with aplastic anemia. CDR3s include the opening cysteine and the closing phenylalanine or tryptophan. D genes are given only for firm matches. A clone size is listed for some rows: how often the clone was seen (once, few, many), or a class if it is expanded.

d_gene: TRBD1; abundance: few; len: 14; j_gene: TRBJ2-7; v_gene: TRBV5-8; CDR3nt: TGTGCCAGCAGCTTTGGGGACAGGTGGGGCGAGCAGTACTTC; CDR3aa: CASSFGDRWGEQYF
d_gene: -; abundance: few; len: 12; j_gene: TRBJ1-6; v_gene: TRBV5-4; CDR3nt: TGTGCCAGCAGCTTGGGGCAACTCAGTCTCCACTTT; CDR3aa: CASSLGQLSLHF
d_gene: -; abundance: -; len: 15; j_gene: TRBJ1-1; v_gene: TRBV19; CDR3nt: TGTGCCAGTACCTCCCCTCAGGGGATGAACACTGAAGCTTTCTTT; CDR3aa: CASTSPQGMNTEAFF
d_gene: TRBD1; abundance: -; len: 15; j_gene: TRBJ2-5; v_gene: TRBV4-1; CDR3nt: TGCGCCAGCAGCCAAGAAGACAGGGGGTGGGAGACCCAGTACTTC; CDR3aa: CASSQEDRGWETQYF
d_gene: -; abundance: many; len: 13; j_gene: TRBJ1-5; v_gene: TRBV4-1; CDR3nt: TGCGCCAGCAGCTTACAAGGGAATCAGCCCCAGCATTTT; CDR3aa: CASSLQGNQPQHF
d_gene: -; abundance: many; len: 12; j_gene: TRBJ2-7; v_gene: TRBV27; CDR3nt: TGTGCCAGCTTTGCCAGCTCCTACGAGCAGTACTTC; CDR3aa: CASFASSYEQYF
d_gene: TRBD1; abundance: -; len: 14; j_gene: TRBJ1-2; v_gene: TRBV7-3; CDR3nt: TGTGCCAGCACTCTCCAGGGGGGGGCGCTTGGCTACACCTTC; CDR3aa: CASTLQGGALGYTF
d_gene: -; abundance: -; len: 15; j_gene: TRBJ2-3; v_gene: TRBV29-1; CDR3nt: TGCAGCGTTGTCTTCGGCTCCCAGGATAGGGATACGCAGTATTTT; CDR3aa: CSVVFGSQDRDTQYF
d_gene: -; abundance: -; len: 14; j_gene: TRBJ1-1; v_gene: TRBV7-8; CDR3nt: TGTGCCAGCAGCTTAGAGATCATGAACACTGAAGCTTTCTTT; CDR3aa: CASSLEIMNTEAFF
d_gene: -; abundance: -; len: 14; j_gene: TRBJ1-1; v_gene: TRBV3-1; CDR3nt: TGTGCCAGCCTCGATGGGGGTCGAAACACTGAAGCTTTCTTT; CDR3aa: CASLDGGRNTEAFF
d_gene: TRBD1; abundance: -; len: 17; j_gene: TRBJ1-1; v_gene: TRBV9; CDR3nt: TGTGCCAGCAGCGCCCTCCCCAGGGGGAAGGTGAACACTGAAGCTTTCTTT; CDR3aa: CASSALPRGKVNTEAFF
d_gene: TRBD2; abundance: -; len: 16; j_gene: TRBJ2-5; v_gene: TRBV9; CDR3nt: TGTGCCAGCTTGTTGACGGGGGGGCCGTTTGGAGAGACCCAGTACTTC; CDR3aa: CASLLTGGPFGETQYF
d_gene: -; abundance: -; len: 16; j_gene: TRBJ2-1; v_gene: TRBV12-3/TRBV12-4; CDR3nt: TGTGCCAGCAGCTCACTACGAGGCGGATCAGACAATGAGCAGTTCTTC; CDR3aa: CASSSLRGGSDNEQFF
d_gene: -; abundance: once; len: 14; j_gene: TRBJ1-4; v_gene: TRBV6-6; CDR3nt: TGTGCCAGCAGTAACGGACGGGCTAATGAAAAACTGTTTTTT; CDR3aa: CASSNGRANEKLFF
d_gene: -; abundance: -; len: 15; j_gene: TRBJ1-4; v_gene: TRBV14; CDR3nt: TGTGCCAGCAGCCAAGTTCGACAGAATAATGAAAAACTGTTTTTT; CDR3aa: CASSQVRQNNEKLFF
d_gene: TRBD1; abundance: -; len: 14; j_gene: TRBJ1-4; v_gene: TRBV2; CDR3nt: TGTGCCAGCAGTGAGTACAGGGGACGTGAAAAACTGTTTTTT; CDR3aa: CASSEYRGREKLFF
d_gene: TRBD1; abundance: -; len: 13; j_gene: TRBJ2-1; v_gene: TRBV5-1; CDR3nt: TGCGCCAGCGGAGGACAGGGCTACAATGAGCAGTTCTTC; CDR3aa: CASGGQGYNEQFF
d_gene: -; abundance: -; len: 13; j_gene: TRBJ1-1; v_gene: TRBV12-3/TRBV12-4; CDR3nt: TGTGCCAGCAAGCAAGGGGGAGGGACTGAAGCTTTCTTT; CDR3aa: CASKQGGGTEAFF
d_gene: -; abundance: -; len: 12; j_gene: TRBJ2-7; v_gene: TRBV29-1; CDR3nt: TGCAGCGTTGGCACGGGGTCTGGGGAGCAGTACTTC; CDR3aa: CSVGTGSGEQYF
d_gene: -; abundance: -; len: 14; j_gene: TRBJ2-2; v_gene: TRBV11-3; CDR3nt: TGTGCCAGCAGACTGGCGGTTAACACCGGGGAGCTGTTTTTT; CDR3aa: CASRLAVNTGELFF
d_gene: -; abundance: -; len: 14; j_gene: TRBJ2-3; v_gene: TRBV20-1; CDR3nt: TGCAGTGCTACCACCGAGTCAAGCACAGATACGCAGTATTTT; CDR3aa: CSATTESSTDTQYF
d_gene: -; abundance: -; len: 18; j_gene: TRBJ2-6; v_gene: TRBV7-2; CDR3nt: TGTGCCAGCAGCAATACGGGACACCTTGCCTCTGGGGCCAACGTCCTGACTTTC; CDR3aa: CASSNTGHLASGANVLTF
d_gene: -; abundance: -; len: 14; j_gene: TRBJ2-7; v_gene: TRBV5-4; CDR3nt: TGTGCCAGCAGTCCACTCGGGCACACCTACGAGCAGTACTTC; CDR3aa: CASSPLGHTYEQYF
d_gene: -; abundance: -; len: 14; j_gene: TRBJ1-1; v_gene: TRBV19; CDR3nt: TGTGCCAGTAGTACGACCCGTAACAGCGGTGAAGCTTTCTTT; CDR3aa: CASSTTRNSGEAFF
d_gene: -; abundance: -; len: 13; j_gene: TRBJ1-1; v_gene: TRBV24-1; CDR3nt: TGTGCCACCAGTGATATCGGGGGCACTGAAGCTTTCTTT; CDR3aa: CATSDIGGTEAFF
d_gene: TRBD2; abundance: -; len: 14; j_gene: TRBJ2-3; v_gene: TRBV12-3/TRBV12-4; CDR3nt: TGTGCCAGCAGTTACGGCGGGGGAACAGATACGCAGTATTTT; CDR3aa: CASSYGGGTDTQYF
d_gene: -; abundance: -; len: 15; j_gene: TRBJ2-7; v_gene: TRBV6-5; CDR3nt: TGTGCCAGCACCAACGCGGGACTGACTGTCTACGAGCAGTACTTC; CDR3aa: CASTNAGLTVYEQYF
d_gene: -; abundance: few; len: 15; j_gene: TRBJ2-2; v_gene: TRBV7-3; CDR3nt: TGTGCCAGCAGCTTAGAAGGGTCAGGCACCGGGGAGCTGTTTTTT; CDR3aa: CASSLEGSGTGELFF
d_gene: -; abundance: once; len: 11; j_gene: TRBJ1-2; v_gene: TRBV7-9; CDR3nt: TGTGCCAGCAGCGGGGGGCATGGCTACACCTTC; CDR3aa: CASSGGHGYTF
d_gene: TRBD1; abundance: -; len: 12; j_gene: TRBJ2-7; v_gene: TRBV2; CDR3nt: TGCGCCAGCAGGGGGAACTCCTACGAGCAGTACTTC; CDR3aa: CASRGNSYEQYF
d_gene: TRBD1; abundance: -; len: 14; j_gene: TRBJ1-2; v_gene: TRBV2; CDR3nt: TGTGCCAGCAGTTCGGACAGGGTAGCCTATGGCTACACCTTC; CDR3aa: CASSSDRVAYGYTF
d_gene: -; abundance: -; len: 13; j_gene: TRBJ2-7; v_gene: TRBV2; CDR3nt: TGTGCCAGCACGATCCCAGACTCCTACGAGCAGTACTTC; CDR3aa: CASTIPDSYEQYF
d_gene: -; abundance: -; len: 15; j_gene: TRBJ2-3; v_gene: TRBV7-2; CDR3nt: TGTGCCAGCAGCTTAGTGGGGGCGGGTTCAGATACGCAGTATTTT; CDR3aa: CASSLVGAGSDTQYF